This T cell receptor (beta chain) was found in a study of cytomegalovirus exposure and HLA in healthy donors. Study-level findings and limits: Researchers reported from a later analysis that most CMV-associated TCR beta chains appeared HLA-restricted. The study recorded over 150 TCR beta chains that were cytomegalovirus-associated.

The germline CDR1 and CDR2 sequences are SGHVS and FQNEAQ. V lost 1 base and J 3 bases, leaving 7 bases between the germline ends. There are 14 residues in the CDR3. Researchers ran the PCR with 60 Vbeta and 13 Jbeta primers. Repertoires were generated with immunoSEQ multiplex PCR, while TCRdb's copy carries only in-frame clones and drops some. Of approximately 190,000 clones in the sample, roughly 90% were seen once. Concerning this clone: Its antigen is as yet unknown.

All the people who gave samples were healthy bone marrow donors. The rearrangement uses TRBV7-8 and TRBJ1-5; D not certain. The sequence derives from a boy aged 2 to 9 in good health and CMV-seronegative. The sequencing sample was made of PBMCs. The DNA for the CDR3 is TGTGCCAGCAGCTTAGGGAGGCCCAATCAGCCCCAGCATTTT. It translates to CASSLGRPNQPQHF.